This TCR beta chain is from a study of blood T cell repertoires in COVID-19. Overall study context: COVID-19 samples from acute and convalescent phases originated in the United States, Italy and Spain.

Clones were read by immunoSEQ multiplex PCR, and TCRdb kept only the in-frame ones, dropping some. In the table there are 310,000 or so clones, over 75% of which are singletons. Participants were aged about 18 to 100 years from approximately 25 US areas. Assignments of participants to cohorts depended upon their own reported clinical history. Per germline, CDR1 MDHEN and CDR2 SYDVKM. The length of the CDR3 is 17 residues. With 1 base removed from V and 4 bases from J, the gap between germline ends came to 17 bases. The sequenced material came from PBMCs or T cells enriched from blood (not recorded which). The chain carries TRBV28 and TRBJ2-1; a possible D gene is TRBD2 (6 bases). This receptor was taken from a woman aged 40-49 years who had recovered from COVID-19. The CDR3 DNA sequence: TGTGCCAGCAGTTTATTTGGGCGGGGCAATAAGTACAATGAGCAGTTCTTC. Protein: CASSLFGRGNKYNEQFF.